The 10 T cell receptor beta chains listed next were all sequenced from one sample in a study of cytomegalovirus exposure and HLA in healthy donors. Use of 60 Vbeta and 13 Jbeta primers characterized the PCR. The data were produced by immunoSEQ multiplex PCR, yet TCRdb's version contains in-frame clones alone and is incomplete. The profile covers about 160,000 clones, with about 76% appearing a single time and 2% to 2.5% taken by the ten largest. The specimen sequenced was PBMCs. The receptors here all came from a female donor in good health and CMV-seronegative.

The CDR3 protein is CASSARGAQGLEWGYTF. The CDR3 bases are TGTGCCAGCAGCGCCCGGGGAGCACAGGGGTTAGAGTGGGGCTACACCTTC. The gene calls are TRBV11-2 and TRBJ1-2; TRBD1 aligns across 7 bases. V lost 5 bases, J lost 8 bases, and 20 bases stayed unmatched. Germline CDR1 is SGHAT and CDR2 is FQNNGV. The length of the CDR3 is 17 residues.

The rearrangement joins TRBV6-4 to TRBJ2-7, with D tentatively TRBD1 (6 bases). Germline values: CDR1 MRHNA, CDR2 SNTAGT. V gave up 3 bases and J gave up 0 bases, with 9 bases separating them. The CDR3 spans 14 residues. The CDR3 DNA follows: TGTGCCAGCAGTGAGTCAGGGGACTCCTACGAGCAGTACTTC. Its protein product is CASSESGDSYEQYF.

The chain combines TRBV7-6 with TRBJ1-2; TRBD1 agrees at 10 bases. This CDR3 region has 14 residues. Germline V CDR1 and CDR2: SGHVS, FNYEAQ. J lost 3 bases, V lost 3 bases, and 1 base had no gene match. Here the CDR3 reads CASSFGTGDYGYTF. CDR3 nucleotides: TGTGCCAGCAGCTTCGGGACAGGGGACTATGGCTACACCTTC. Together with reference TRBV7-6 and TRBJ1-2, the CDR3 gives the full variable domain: GAGVSQSPRYKVTKRGQDVALRCDPISGHVSLYWYRQALGQGPEFLTYFNYEAQQDKSGLPNDRFSAERPEGSISTLTIQRTEQRDSAMYRCASSFGTGDYGYTFGSGTRLTVV.

The CDR3 spells CASSRTISGSGYEQYF. CDR3 DNA sequence: TGTGCCAGCAGCCGGACGATTAGCGGGAGCGGCTACGAGCAGTACTTC. J is TRBJ2-7 and V is TRBV5-5; the match to TRBD2 covers 9 bases. The germline CDR1 and CDR2 sequences are SGHKS and YYEKEE (reference sequence). V lost 4 bases, J lost 3 bases, and 11 bases stayed unmatched. This CDR3 has 16 amino acids. Drawing the rest from reference TRBV5-5 and TRBJ2-7, the complete variable domain is DAGVTQSPTHLIKTRGQQVTLRCSPISGHKSVSWYQQVLGQGPQFIFQYYEKEERGRGNFPDRFSARQFPNYSSELNVNALLLGDSALYLCASSRTISGSGYEQYFGPGTRLTVT.

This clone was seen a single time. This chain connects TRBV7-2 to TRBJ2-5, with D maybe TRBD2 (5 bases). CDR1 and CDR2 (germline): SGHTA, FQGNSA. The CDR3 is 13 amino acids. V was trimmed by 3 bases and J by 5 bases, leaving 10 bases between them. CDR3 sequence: CASSFASSETQYF. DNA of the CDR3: TGTGCCAGCAGCTTCGCTAGCAGTGAGACCCAGTACTTC.

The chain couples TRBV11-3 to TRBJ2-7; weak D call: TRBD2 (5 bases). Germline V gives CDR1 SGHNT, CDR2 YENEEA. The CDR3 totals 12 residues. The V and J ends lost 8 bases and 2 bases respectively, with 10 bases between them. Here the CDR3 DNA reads TGTGCCAGCCCCAGGAGGCCCTACGAGCAGTACTTC. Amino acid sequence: CASPRRPYEQYF. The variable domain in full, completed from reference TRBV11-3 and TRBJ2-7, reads EAGVVQSPRYKIIEKKQPVAFWCNPISGHNTLYWYLQNLGQGPELLIRYENEEAVDDSQLPKDRFSAERLKGVDSTLKIQPAELGDSAVYLCASPRRPYEQYFGPGTRLTVT.

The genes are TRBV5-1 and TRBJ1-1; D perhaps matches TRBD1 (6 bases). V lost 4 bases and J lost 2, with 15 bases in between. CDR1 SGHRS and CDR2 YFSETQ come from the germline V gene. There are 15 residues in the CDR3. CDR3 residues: CASSGKTGENTEAFF. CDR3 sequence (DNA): TGCGCCAGCAGCGGTAAGACAGGAGAAAACACTGAAGCTTTCTTT.

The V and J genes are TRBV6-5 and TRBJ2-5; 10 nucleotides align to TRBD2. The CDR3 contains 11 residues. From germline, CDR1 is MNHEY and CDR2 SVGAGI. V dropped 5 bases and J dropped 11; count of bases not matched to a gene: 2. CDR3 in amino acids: CASSLSGRQYF. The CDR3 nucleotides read TGTGCCAGCAGTCTTAGCGGGAGGCAGTACTTC.

CDR3 protein: CASTGHGANEQFF. The CDR3 DNA sequence: TGTGCCAGCACCGGACACGGTGCAAATGAGCAGTTCTTC. The V call is TRBV13, the J call TRBJ2-1, with a tentative D call TRBD1 (5 bases). Trimming left V 7 bases short and J 7 bases short, with 14 bases between. The CDR3 sequence is 13 residues long. Germline lookup yields CDR1 PRHDT and CDR2 FYEKMQ (reference sequence).

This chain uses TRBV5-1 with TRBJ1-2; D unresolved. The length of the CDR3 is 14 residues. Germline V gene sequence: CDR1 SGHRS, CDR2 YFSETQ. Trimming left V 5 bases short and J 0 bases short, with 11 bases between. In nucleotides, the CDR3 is TGCGCCAGCAGGGCTAGCGGAGCTAACTATGGCTACACCTTC. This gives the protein CASRASGANYGYTF.